Below, one T cell receptor beta chain is given with its context. This entry is derived from a study of blood T cells in healthy people across ages. Each donor had roughly 10 milliliters of peripheral blood drawn. PCR was performed a second time for about 6 to 12 cycles using a sample-barcoded 5' primer and a J-beta primer mix. In TCRdb, the 5' RACE reads were re-called with MiXCR into one record per CDR3 protein. The data contain 1.2 million to 1.5 million distinct CDR3 sequences, around 59% of them singletons. The receptor was isolated from a man aged 18 to 30 in good health. Sequencing was carried out using blood.

The CDR3 region has the DNA TGCAGCGTCGCCTCTACCGGGACAGGGACGTACAATGAGCAGTTCTTC. The encoded protein is CSVASTGTGTYNEQFF. The V and J genes are TRBV29-1 and TRBJ2-1, with TRBD1 identical over 9 bases. V lost 6 bases and J lost 4; bases outside the gene matches: 13. This CDR3 comprises 16 residues. CDR1 and CDR2 from the germline V gene are SQVTM and ANQGSEA.